This TCR beta chain comes out of a study of shared clonotypes between healthy human individuals. Libraries were prepared by immunoSEQ multiplex PCR; TCRdb keeps only in-frame clonotypes and omits some of them. Of around 940,000 clones listed, 60% to 85% are singletons. This CDR3 contains 15 residues. In germline, CDR1 is KGHSH, CDR2 LQKENI. The trim removed 2 bases at V and 3 bases at J, leaving 4 bases unmatched. About this clone itself: This sample also contains other DNA sequences that code for the same CDR3.

The receptor's source is a man between 18 and 29 years old in good health. Sequenced input: memory CD4+ T cells sorted from blood. The subset was: CD45RA-negative fraction. V is TRBV18 and J is TRBJ2-3, with TRBD1 matching 8 bases. This CDR3 reads CASSPVGQGTDTQYF. As DNA, the CDR3 is TGTGCCAGCTCACCAGTTGGACAGGGAACAGATACGCAGTATTTT.